The 17 T cell receptor beta chains in this list originate from one sample, sequenced in a study of graft-versus-host responses after intestinal transplantation. Using immunoSEQ multiplex PCR, the repertoire was profiled, and TCRdb retains in-frame clones only, with some absent. This table has more than 10,000 clones, approximately 94% appearing once. Material: PBMCs, obtained 950 to 1,300 days after intestinal transplantation. These receptors were collected from a human patient who received an intestinal transplant, so some T cells may come from the graft donor.

The sample holds one count of this clone. The V call is TRBV5-6, the J call TRBJ2-7, with TRBD1 matching over 8 bases. The CDR3 has 15 residues. The junction had 24 bases not matched to a gene; V was cut back by 10 bases and J by 12 bases. Germline V gene data show CDR1 as SGHDT and CDR2 as YYEEEE. The CDR3 reads CASTQGAQEYGRGYF. CDR3 sequence (DNA): TGTGCCTCCACCCAGGGGGCACAGGAGTATGGCCGGGGGTACTTC.

The chain employs TRBV6-1 and TRBJ2-2, with 7 bases identical to TRBD2. The CDR3 is 15 amino acids. V gave up 6 bases and J gave up 2 bases; unmatched junction bases: 6. Germline V gene lookup returns CDR1 MNHNS and CDR2 SASEGT. The CDR3 is CASRGGRTNTGELFF. CDR3 sequence (DNA): TGTGCCAGCAGGGGGGGGAGAACCAACACCGGGGAGCTGTTTTTT.

This sequence joins TRBV6-6 and TRBJ2-1, with 9 bases that match TRBD1. CDR3 length: 14 amino acids. Trimming cost V 5 bases and J 7 bases; bases outside gene matches: 6. Germline V CDR1 and CDR2: MNHNY, SVGAGI (reference sequence). The CDR3 nucleotides read TGTGCCAGCAGTACCGGACAGGGGAGGAATGAGCAGTTCTTC. This sequence encodes CASSTGQGRNEQFF.

The rearrangement links TRBV6-1 to TRBJ2-3; TRBD1 or TRBD2 may be the D gene (6 bases each). Trimming took 8 bases from V and 2 from J, leaving 14 bases between them. This CDR3 contains 14 residues. CDR1 MNHNS and CDR2 SASEGT come from the germline V gene. The CDR3 sequence is CASEGEAFTDTQYF. The CDR3 DNA reads as TGTGCCAGCGAGGGGGAGGCGTTCACAGATACGCAGTATTTT.

This clone was detected only a few times. The chain joins TRBV6-1 to TRBJ1-3; the D is unclear. Germline CDR1 and CDR2: MNHNS and SASEGT. With 5 bases removed from V and 0 bases from J, the gap between germline ends came to 11 bases. The CDR3 contains 15 residues. The CDR3 DNA reads TGTGCCAGCAGTCTGACGGTGGACTCTGGAAACACCATATATTTT. Amino acids: CASSLTVDSGNTIYF.

This chain joins TRBV18 and TRBJ1-1; 8 bases fit TRBD1. This CDR3 comprises 18 residues. In germline, CDR1 is KGHSH, CDR2 LQKENI. V lost 1 base, J lost 1 base, and 11 bases stayed unmatched. CDR3 protein: CASSPRRSSGGQNTEAFF. CDR3 DNA sequence: TGTGCCAGCTCACCACGTAGGTCGTCAGGGGGCCAGAACACTGAAGCTTTCTTT.

This chain uses TRBV4-2 with TRBJ2-2, with 11 bases fitting TRBD2. The CDR3 totals 15 residues. Germline CDR1 reads LGHNA; CDR2 reads YNFKEQ. The ends lost 1 base at V and 6 bases at J; junction bases unmatched: 1. CDR3 residues: CASSQVSGGAGELFF. The CDR3 DNA is TGTGCCAGCAGCCAAGTTAGCGGGGGGGCCGGGGAGCTGTTTTTT.

CDR3 region: CASSPEQGGNSPLHF. CDR3 DNA: TGTGCCAGCTCACCTGAACAGGGGGGAAATTCACCCCTCCACTTT. V usage is TRBV18 and J usage is TRBJ1-6, with 8 bases that match TRBD1. Germline V gene lookup returns CDR1 KGHSH and CDR2 LQKENI. Trimming took 3 bases from V and 7 from J; bases not matched to a gene: 5. This CDR3 is 15 amino acids long.

The DNA for the CDR3 is TGTGCCAGCAGTGGAGCGGGGGGGGCAGATACGCAGTATTTT. This sequence encodes CASSGAGGADTQYF. The rearrangement joins TRBV6-4 to TRBJ2-3, with 10 bases identical to TRBD2. CDR1 is MRHNA and CDR2 is SNTAGT in the germline V gene. V gave up 4 bases and J gave up 4 bases; unmatched junction bases: 2. The CDR3 loop spans 14 amino acids.

Here the CDR3 DNA reads TGTGCCAGCAGTTACTCGAGACAGGGGAATCAGCCCCAGCATTTT. Protein sequence: CASSYSRQGNQPQHF. The gene calls are TRBV6-8 and TRBJ1-5, with 8 bases identical to TRBD1. This CDR3 region has 15 residues. The germline gives CDR1 MNHGY, CDR2 SAAAGT. With 0 bases clipped from V and 4 bases from J, the junction kept 2 bases outside the gene matches.

V gene TRBV7-2 combines with J gene TRBJ1-6, with D unresolved. Trimming shortened V by 3 bases and J by 4 bases, and 13 bases separated the two germline ends. The CDR3 length is 16 residues. Looked up from germline, CDR1 is SGHTA and CDR2 is FQGNSA. CDR3 bases: TGTGCCAGCAGCTTGGAAACGAGTGGATATAATTCACCCCTCCACTTT. Amino acids: CASSLETSGYNSPLHF.

The chain joins TRBV7-6 to TRBJ1-1; D gene uncertain. Germline lookup yields CDR1 SGHVS and CDR2 FNYEAQ. V was clipped by 0 bases and J by 0 bases, with 14 bases between them. The CDR3 is 17 amino acids. The CDR3: CASSLALGQLMNTEAFF. Here the CDR3 DNA reads TGTGCCAGCAGCTTAGCATTAGGCCAGTTGATGAACACTGAAGCTTTCTTT.

This clone was detected a few times. The gene calls are TRBV6-5 and TRBJ1-6; D is uncertain. Looked up from germline, CDR1 is MNHEY and CDR2 is SVGAGI. Between the trimmed V and J ends, which lost 6 bases and 7 bases, there was a span of 10 bases. The CDR3 consists of 13 residues. The CDR3 nucleotides are TGTGCCAGCAGGGGAGAGGGCAATTCACCCCTCCACTTT. Protein: CASRGEGNSPLHF.

V gene TRBV12-5 combines with J gene TRBJ2-3, with D perhaps matching TRBD1 or TRBD2 (6 bases each). Germline loops: CDR1 LGHNT, CDR2 FRNRAP. The length of the CDR3 is 15 residues. Trimming removed 10 bases at V and 3 bases at J, with 20 bases between. The CDR3 here is CATAEWGAGTDTQYF. The CDR3 nucleotides are TGTGCTACCGCTGAGTGGGGGGCTGGGACAGATACGCAGTATTTT. Combining the CDR3 with reference TRBV12-5 and TRBJ2-3 gives the whole variable domain DARVTQTPRHKVTEMGQEVTMRCQPILGHNTVFWYRQTMMQGLELLAYFRNRAPLDDSGMPKDRFSAEMPDATLATLKIQPSEPRDSAVYFCATAEWGAGTDTQYFGPGTRLTVL.

The V gene is TRBV7-9, the J gene TRBJ2-7; D remains unclear. CDR3 length: 14 amino acids. The germline V and J ends were trimmed by 2 bases and 0 bases, with 8 bases remaining between them. Germline CDR1 is SEHNR and CDR2 is FQNEAQ (reference sequence). The CDR3: CASSLLQASYEQYF. In DNA form, the CDR3 reads TGTGCCAGCAGCTTACTGCAGGCCTCCTACGAGCAGTACTTC. Supplemented by reference TRBV7-9 and TRBJ2-7, the full variable domain reads DTGVSQNPRHKITKRGQNVTFRCDPISEHNRLYWYRQTLGQGPEFLTYFQNEAQLEKSRLLSDRFSAERPKGSFSTLEIQRTEQGDSAMYLCASSLLQASYEQYFGPGTRLTVT.

V usage is TRBV6-5 and J usage is TRBJ2-7, with 7 bases identical to TRBD1. The germline V gene encodes CDR1 MNHEY and CDR2 SVGAGI. The CDR3 runs 14 residues. Trimming cost V 11 bases and J 2 bases; bases outside gene matches: 12. CDR3 amino acids: CAGSGGMPTYEQYF. As DNA, the CDR3 is TGTGCCGGCTCAGGGGGTATGCCCACCTACGAGCAGTACTTC.

The chain is built from TRBV18 and TRBJ2-7; maybe TRBD2 (6 bases). In germline, CDR1 is KGHSH, CDR2 LQKENI. Deletions cut 0 bases from V and 4 bases from J, with 28 bases between. The CDR3 sequence is 20 residues long. CDR3 coding DNA: TGTGCCAGCTCACCACCGTCTGCGGGGACGGACCTCGGCGAATTATACGAGCAGTACTTC. This codes for CASSPPSAGTDLGELYEQYF.